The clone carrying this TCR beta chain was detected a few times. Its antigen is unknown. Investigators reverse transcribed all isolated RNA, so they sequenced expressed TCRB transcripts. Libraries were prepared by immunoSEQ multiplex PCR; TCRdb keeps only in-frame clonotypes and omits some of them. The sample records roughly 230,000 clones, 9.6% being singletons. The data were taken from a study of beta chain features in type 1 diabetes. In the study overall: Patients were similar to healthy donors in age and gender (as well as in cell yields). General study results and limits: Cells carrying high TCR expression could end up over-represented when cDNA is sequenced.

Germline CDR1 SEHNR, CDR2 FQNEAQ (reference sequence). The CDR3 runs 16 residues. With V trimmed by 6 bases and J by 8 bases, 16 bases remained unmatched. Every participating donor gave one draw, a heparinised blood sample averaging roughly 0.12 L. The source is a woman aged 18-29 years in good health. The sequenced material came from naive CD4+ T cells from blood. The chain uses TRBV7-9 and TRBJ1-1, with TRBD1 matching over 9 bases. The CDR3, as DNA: TGTGCCAGCAGATGGACCGGGACAGGGCTCGGGAGGGAAGCTTTCTTT. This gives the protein CASRWTGTGLGREAFF.